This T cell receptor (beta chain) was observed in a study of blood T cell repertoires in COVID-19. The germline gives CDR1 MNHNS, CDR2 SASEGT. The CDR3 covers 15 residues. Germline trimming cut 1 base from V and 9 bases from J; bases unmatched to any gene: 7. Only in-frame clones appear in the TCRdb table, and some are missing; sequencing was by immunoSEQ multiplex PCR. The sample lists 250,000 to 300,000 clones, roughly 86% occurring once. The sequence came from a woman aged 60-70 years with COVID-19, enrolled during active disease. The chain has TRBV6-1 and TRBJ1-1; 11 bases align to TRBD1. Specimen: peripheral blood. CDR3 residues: CASSEVGTGGPKAFF. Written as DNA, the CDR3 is TGTGCCAGCAGTGAAGTGGGGACAGGGGGTCCGAAAGCTTTCTTT.